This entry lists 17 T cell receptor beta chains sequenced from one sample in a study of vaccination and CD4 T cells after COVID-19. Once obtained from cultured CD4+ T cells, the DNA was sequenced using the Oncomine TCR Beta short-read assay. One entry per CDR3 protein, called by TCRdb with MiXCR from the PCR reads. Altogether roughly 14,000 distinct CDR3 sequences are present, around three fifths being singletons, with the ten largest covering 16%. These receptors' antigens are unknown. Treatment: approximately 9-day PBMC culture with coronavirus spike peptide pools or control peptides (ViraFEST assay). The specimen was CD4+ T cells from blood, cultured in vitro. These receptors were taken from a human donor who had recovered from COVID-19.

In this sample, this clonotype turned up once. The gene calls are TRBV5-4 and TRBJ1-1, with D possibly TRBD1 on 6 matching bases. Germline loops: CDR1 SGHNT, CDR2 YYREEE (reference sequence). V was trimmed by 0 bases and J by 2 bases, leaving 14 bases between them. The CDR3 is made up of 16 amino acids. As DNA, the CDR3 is TGTGCCAGCAGCTTGGGAGGGGGAGACCCAAACACTGAAGCTTTCTTT. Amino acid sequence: CASSLGGGDPNTEAFF.

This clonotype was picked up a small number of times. The CDR3 protein is CASSYSPGLAGDGDTQYF. In DNA, the CDR3 is TGTGCCAGCAGTTATTCGCCGGGACTAGCGGGAGATGGAGATACGCAGTATTTT. The chain carries TRBV6-5 and TRBJ2-3; TRBD2 agrees at 14 bases. V shed 3 bases, J shed 5 bases, and the junction held 10 bases outside the gene matches. Germline loops: CDR1 MNHEY, CDR2 SVGAGI. The CDR3 extends over 18 amino acids.

For the CDR3, the DNA is TGTGCCAGCAGCGTCAGGGCCGCGAACACTGAAGCTTTCTTT. As protein: CASSVRAANTEAFF. The chain couples TRBV7-9 to TRBJ1-1; D is possibly TRBD1 (5 bases). Germline V gene sequence: CDR1 SEHNR, CDR2 FQNEAQ (reference sequence). The CDR3 contains 14 residues. Trimming left V 5 bases short and J 1 base short, with 11 bases between.

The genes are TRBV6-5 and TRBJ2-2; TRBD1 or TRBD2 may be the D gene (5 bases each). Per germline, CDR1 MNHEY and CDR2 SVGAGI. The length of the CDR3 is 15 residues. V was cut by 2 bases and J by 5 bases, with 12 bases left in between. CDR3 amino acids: CASSYMRGRTGELFF. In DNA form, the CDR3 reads TGTGCCAGCAGTTACATGAGGGGAAGGACCGGGGAGCTGTTTTTT.

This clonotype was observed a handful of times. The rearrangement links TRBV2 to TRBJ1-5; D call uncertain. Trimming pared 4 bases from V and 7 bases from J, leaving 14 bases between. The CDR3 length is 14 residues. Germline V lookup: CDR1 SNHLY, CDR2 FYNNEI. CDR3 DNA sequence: TGTGCCAGCAGTGGGACGGGCGCGCAGCAGCCCCAGCATTTT. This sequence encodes CASSGTGAQQPQHF.

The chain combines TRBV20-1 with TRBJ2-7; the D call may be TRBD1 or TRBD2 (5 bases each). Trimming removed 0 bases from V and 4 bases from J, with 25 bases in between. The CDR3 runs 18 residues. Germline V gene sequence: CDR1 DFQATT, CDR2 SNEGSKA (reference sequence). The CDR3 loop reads CSARDLGYMPAGGYEQYF. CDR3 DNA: TGCAGTGCTAGAGATCTCGGCTATATGCCGGCTGGGGGTTACGAGCAGTACTTC.

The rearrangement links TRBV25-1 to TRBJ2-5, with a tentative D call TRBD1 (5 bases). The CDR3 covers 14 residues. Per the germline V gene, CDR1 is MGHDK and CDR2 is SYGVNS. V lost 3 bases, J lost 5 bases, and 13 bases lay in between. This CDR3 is CASSEPAKGETQYF. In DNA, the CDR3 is TGTGCCAGCAGTGAGCCAGCGAAGGGGGAGACCCAGTACTTC.

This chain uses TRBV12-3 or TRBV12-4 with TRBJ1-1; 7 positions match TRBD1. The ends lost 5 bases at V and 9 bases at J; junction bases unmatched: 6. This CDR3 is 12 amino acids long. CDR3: CASSDRVFQAFF. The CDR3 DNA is TGTGCCAGCAGTGACAGGGTTTTCCAAGCTTTCTTT.

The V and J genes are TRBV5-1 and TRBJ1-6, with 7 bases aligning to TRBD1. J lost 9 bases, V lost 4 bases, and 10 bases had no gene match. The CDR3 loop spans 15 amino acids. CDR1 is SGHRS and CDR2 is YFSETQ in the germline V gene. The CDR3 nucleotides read TGCGCCAGCAGCCTCCCAGGGGGTAAGGGTTCACCCCTCCACTTT. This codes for CASSLPGGKGSPLHF.

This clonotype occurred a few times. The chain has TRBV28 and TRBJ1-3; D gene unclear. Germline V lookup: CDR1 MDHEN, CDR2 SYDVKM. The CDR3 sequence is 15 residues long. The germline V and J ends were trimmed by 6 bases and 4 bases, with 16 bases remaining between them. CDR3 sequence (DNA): TGTGCCAGCAGAACGCCCCTATATAAGGGAAACACCATATATTTT. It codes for CASRTPLYKGNTIYF.

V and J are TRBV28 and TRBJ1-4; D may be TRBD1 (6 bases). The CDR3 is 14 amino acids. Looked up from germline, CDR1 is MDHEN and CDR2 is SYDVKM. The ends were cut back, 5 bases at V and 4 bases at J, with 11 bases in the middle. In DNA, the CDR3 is TGTGCCAGCAGTATGCAGGGGATTAATGAAAAACTGTTTTTT. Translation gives CASSMQGINEKLFF.

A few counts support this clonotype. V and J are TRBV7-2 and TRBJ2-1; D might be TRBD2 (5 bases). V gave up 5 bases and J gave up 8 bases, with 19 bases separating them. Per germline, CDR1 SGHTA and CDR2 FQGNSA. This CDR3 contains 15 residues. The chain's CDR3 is CASSPGPGIPHEQFF. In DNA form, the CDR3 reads TGTGCCAGCAGCCCAGGTCCCGGGATCCCTCATGAGCAGTTCTTC.

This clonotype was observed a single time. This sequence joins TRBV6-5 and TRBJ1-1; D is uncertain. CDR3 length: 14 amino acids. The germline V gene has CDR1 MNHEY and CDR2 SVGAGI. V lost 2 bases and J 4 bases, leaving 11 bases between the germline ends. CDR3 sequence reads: CASSYAPWSTEAFF. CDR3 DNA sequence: TGTGCCAGCAGTTACGCACCATGGAGCACTGAAGCTTTCTTT.

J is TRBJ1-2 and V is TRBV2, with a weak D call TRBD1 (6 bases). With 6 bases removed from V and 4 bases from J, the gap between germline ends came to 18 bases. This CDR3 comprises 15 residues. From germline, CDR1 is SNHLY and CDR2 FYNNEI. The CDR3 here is CASRVEGDLLYGYTF. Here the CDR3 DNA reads TGTGCCAGCAGGGTTGAGGGGGATCTGCTCTATGGCTACACCTTC.

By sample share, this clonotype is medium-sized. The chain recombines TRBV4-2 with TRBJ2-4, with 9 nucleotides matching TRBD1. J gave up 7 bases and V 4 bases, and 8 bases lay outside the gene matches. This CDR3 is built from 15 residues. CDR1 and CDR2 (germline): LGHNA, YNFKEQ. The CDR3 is CASSPLIDRGNIQYF. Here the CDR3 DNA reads TGTGCCAGCAGCCCTTTGATTGACAGGGGGAACATTCAGTACTTC.

The CDR3 nucleotides are TGCAGTGCTACGAAGATTGGAGGACTGAACACTGAAGCTTTCTTT. This translates into CSATKIGGLNTEAFF. The chain is built from TRBV20-1 and TRBJ1-1; D is uncertain. The V gene lost 4 bases and the J gene lost 0 bases, with 15 bases spanning the gap. The CDR3 is made up of 15 amino acids. Germline V gives CDR1 DFQATT, CDR2 SNEGSKA (reference sequence).

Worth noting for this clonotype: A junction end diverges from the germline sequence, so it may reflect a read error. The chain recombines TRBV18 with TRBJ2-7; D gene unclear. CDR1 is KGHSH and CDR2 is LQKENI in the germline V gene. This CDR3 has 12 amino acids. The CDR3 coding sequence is TGTGCCAGCTCATCACCGACCTACGAGCAGTACTTC. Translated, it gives CASSSPTYEQYF.